This T cell receptor (beta chain) is drawn from a study of beta chain bispecific antibodies for T cell cancers. Overall study findings and caveats: Most targeted TRBV signal came from the leukemia cell line cells, not normal T cells. The TRBV12-3 share of total TRBV signal fell approximately 99% after anti-TRBV12 rather than anti-CD19 exposure.

Via MiXCR, TCRdb re-called the 5' RACE reads, giving one row per CDR3 protein. Here the sample spans roughly 19,000 distinct CDR3 sequences, approximately 1.9% being singletons. This clonotype is judged medium-sized. Its antigen remains unidentified. The germline V gene encodes CDR1 LGHDT and CDR2 YNNKEL (reference sequence). The V end lost 0 bases, the J end lost 2 bases, and 4 bases lay between the germline ends. CDR3 length: 13 residues. Blood mononuclear cells were expanded for about three days using either OKT3 anti-CD3 antibody or CD3/CD28 beads. This chain links TRBV3-1 with TRBJ2-5; D is undetermined. The receptor was isolated from a human donor in good health. Some clones in this sample may be carry-over from other donors' samples. The specimen was healthy donor T cells cultured with leukemia cells, collected from a culture containing a bispecific antibody targeting TCR Vbeta12. The CDR3 reads CASSQENQETQYF. In DNA form, the CDR3 reads TGTGCCAGCAGCCAAGAGAATCAAGAGACCCAGTACTTC.